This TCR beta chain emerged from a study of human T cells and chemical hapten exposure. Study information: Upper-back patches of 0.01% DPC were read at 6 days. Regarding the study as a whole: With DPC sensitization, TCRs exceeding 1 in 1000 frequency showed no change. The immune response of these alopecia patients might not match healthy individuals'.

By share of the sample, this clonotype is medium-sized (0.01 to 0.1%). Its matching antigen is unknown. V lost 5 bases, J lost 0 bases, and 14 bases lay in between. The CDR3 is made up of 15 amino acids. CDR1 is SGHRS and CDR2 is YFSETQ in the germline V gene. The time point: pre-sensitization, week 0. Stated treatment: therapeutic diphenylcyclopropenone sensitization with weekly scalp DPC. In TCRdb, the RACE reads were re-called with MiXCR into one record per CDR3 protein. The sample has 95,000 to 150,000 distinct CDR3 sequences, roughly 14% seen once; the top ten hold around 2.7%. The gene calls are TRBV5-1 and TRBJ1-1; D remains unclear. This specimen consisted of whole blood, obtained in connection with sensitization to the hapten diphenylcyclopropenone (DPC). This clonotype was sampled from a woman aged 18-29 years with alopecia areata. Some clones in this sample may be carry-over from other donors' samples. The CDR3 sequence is CASRWGSYMNTEAFF. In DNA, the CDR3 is TGCGCCAGCAGGTGGGGAAGCTACATGAACACTGAAGCTTTCTTT.